This T cell receptor beta chain was obtained from a study of T-cell memory formation after mild COVID-19. This clonotype has just a few counts. The V and J ends lost 7 bases and 7 bases respectively, with 16 bases between them. Looked up from germline, CDR1 is MNHNS and CDR2 is SASEGT. The CDR3 is 14 residues long. TCRdb analysed the 5' RACE reads with MiXCR anew, one entry per CDR3 protein. Of some 150,000 distinct CDR3 sequences in the sample, under 30% were seen once. Sequenced material: PBMCs or a T cell subset sorted from them (not recorded which). The source is an adult woman who had mild COVID-19 (a few samples of this study predate the infection). Cell type and time point are not known. The chain uses TRBV6-1 and TRBJ2-2; possible D gene TRBD2, 6 bases. CDR3 DNA sequence: TGTGCCAGCATTGCGTTGGGACTTAGCGGGGAGCTGTTTTTT. Translation: CASIALGLSGELFF.